Listed below are T cell receptor beta chains from one sample, sequenced in a study of cytotoxic CD8 clonotypes in ibrutinib-treated CLL. TCRdb's table, derived via immunoSEQ multiplex PCR, lists solely in-frame clones and lacks some. The table records about 250,000 clones, roughly 70% of them present only once. The material sequenced was PBMCs, taken after 24 months of ibrutinib treatment. The receptor set was obtained from a human donor with chronic lymphocytic leukemia. Both conserved end residues are part of each CDR3. D genes are given only for firm matches. Clone size is given for some rows only: seen once, a few or many times, or a class if the clone is expanded.

d_call	clone_size	j_call	v_call	cdr3_aa	cdr3_nt
-	-	TRBJ2-2	TRBV27	CASSYKATGELFF	TGTGCCAGCAGCTACAAGGCAACCGGGGAGCTGTTTTTT
TRBD2	-	TRBJ2-5	TRBV5-4	CASSLALRRTSVQETQYF	TGTGCCAGCAGCTTGGCTCTCCGGCGGACTAGCGTCCAAGAGACCCAGTACTTC
TRBD1	-	TRBJ2-1	TRBV28	CASRTGTGFRSEQFF	TGTGCCAGCAGAACCGGGACAGGGTTTAGGTCGGAGCAGTTCTTC
-	-	TRBJ2-7	TRBV30	CAWSEVYEQYF	TGTGCCTGGAGTGAGGTCTACGAGCAGTACTTC
TRBD1	-	TRBJ1-2	TRBV9	CASSVEGTGGAYGYTF	TGTGCCAGCAGCGTAGAAGGGACAGGGGGCGCCTATGGCTACACCTTC
-	-	TRBJ2-7	TRBV19	CASSTTAGEQYF	TGTGCCAGTAGTACGACAGCCGGGGAGCAGTACTTC
-	-	TRBJ2-3	TRBV11-2	CASSLGTADTQYF	TGTGCCAGCAGCTTAGGAACTGCAGATACGCAGTATTTT
-	-	TRBJ2-2	TRBV28	CASSLGEGRGTGELFF	TGTGCCAGCAGTTTGGGGGAAGGGAGAGGCACCGGGGAGCTGTTTTTT
-	-	TRBJ2-3	TRBV28	CASSPRIGVGTDTQYF	TGTGCCAGCAGTCCCAGGATCGGGGTCGGCACAGATACGCAGTATTTT
-	once	TRBJ2-7	TRBV28	CASTLAGSGYYEQYF	TGTGCCAGCACCCTTGCTGGATCCGGGTACTACGAGCAGTACTTC